This T cell receptor (beta chain) was sequenced during a study of blood T cell repertoires in COVID-19 (dated by TCRdb to 2020 to 2022). Turning to the overall study: The collaborator samples originated in the United States, Italy and Spain and spanned the acute and convalescent phases of COVID-19. The prospective study material was composed of cDNA or gDNA derived from T cells, B-cell-depleted T cells, or PBMCs. Deeply sampled blood TCRbeta repertoires from subjects exposed to, actively infected with, or recovered from COVID-19 were included in the dataset. A freely available public database, intended as a resource for researchers studying the immune response to SARS-CoV-2, is where the repertoires were released. The samples were drawn from the first 160 participants of the ongoing ImmuneRACE study and from some 1,300 subjects provided by 6 global collaborators. Sample metadata almost always included a de-identified subject ID, COVID-19 status, age in years and sex. Where available, HLA class I and class II types were obtained from metadata supplied by the sample provider rather than from assay-based typing.

On the study overall, not on this receptor specifically: The quantity of clinical and demographic metadata differed by source and by participant and was supplied without curation.

Collaborating institutions collected whole blood in K2EDTA tubes following their own protocols. For TCRbeta analysis, collaborator samples were shipped as frozen whole blood, as isolated PBMCs, or as DNA extracted from either sample type. This clone appeared a few times. Its binding antigen is unknown. Qualities for individual bases were not recorded, and no much larger clone is one base off. TCRbeta CDR3 regions were amplified from genomic DNA by means of the immunoSEQ Assay, a bias-controlled multiplex PCR. Under the source paper's analysis protocol: Within the assay, amplification of reference gene primers was used to estimate how many nucleated cells each sample contained. Sequence reads were collapsed and filtered to measure the absolute abundance of every unique TCRbeta CDR3 rearrangement. For each sample, productive Simpson clonality was calculated by taking the square root of Simpson's diversity index across productive rearrangements. As stored in TCRdb, this immuneACCESS dataset retains in-frame rearrangements with V and J assigned. A fraction of the clones does not appear; measured against another copy, unresolved V genes explain less than half of the discrepancy, and the remainder lacks a known reason. V and J calls and clone size come straight from that table; D and trimming were deduced from the DNA. Here the sample has 170,000 or so clones; over 75% occur a single time. The ten largest clones capture less than 30% of the sample.

As encoded in the germline V gene (reference sequence), CDR1 is SEHNR while CDR2 is FQNEAQ. The junction carries 14 bases between V and J, which are trimmed by 8 bases and 1 base respectively. The CDR3 has 14 amino acids, counting the end cysteine and phenylalanine. The only DNA kept is the CDR3, 42 bases in frame from the first base. The source of this sequence is a woman in her 70s with acute or convalescent COVID-19. In this chain, TRBV7-9 is recombined with TRBJ1-2; the D gene is perhaps TRBD1, from 6 matching bases. Sequencing was carried out using peripheral blood. The CDR3 has the sequence CASATWTDNYGYTF. The sequence in DNA is TGTGCCAGCGCAACCTGGACAGATAACTATGGCTACACCTTC.